This T cell receptor (beta chain) was recorded in a study of CD8 T cells in Susac syndrome. In its sample, this clonotype was seen once. CDR1 and CDR2 (germline): SQVTM, ANQGSEA. V lost 1 base and J 3 bases, leaving 19 bases between the germline ends. The CDR3 is made up of 16 amino acids. RNA was extracted with the RNeasy kit, and a quantity of about 0.45 to 1 ug was reverse transcribed using random hexamers. Amplification of TCR beta CDR3 by immunoSEQ multiplex PCR spanned 54 Vbeta and 13 Jbeta. TCRdb passed the immunoSEQ multiplex PCR reads through MiXCR, listing each CDR3 protein once. In the table there are under 200,000 distinct CDR3 sequences, around 95% of which are singletons.

The chain uses TRBV29-1 and TRBJ2-7; D is tentatively TRBD1 or TRBD2 (5 bases each). Sequencing input: CD4+ T cells from PBMCs. This receptor was identified in a human donor in good health. The CDR3 coding sequence is TGCAGCGTTGAAGGACTCCGTGGGGGAAAGGGCTACGAGCAGTACTTC. Encoded protein: CSVEGLRGGKGYEQYF.